These T cell receptor beta chains were read from a single sample in a study of identical twins. TCRdb used MiXCR to reprocess the 5' RACE reads, holding one entry per CDR3 protein. The sample shows roughly 750,000 distinct CDR3 sequences, around 20% of them seen only once. The sample was also linked to a second study, of T cells expressing NK-cell markers.

The sequencing sample was made of PBMCs. Receptors originate from a woman under 30 in good health. Each CDR3 is given with its conserved first and last residue. A D gene is named only where the DNA matches it firmly. The size entry is marked missing in some rows and otherwise reads once, few, many or a size class.

TRBD2	TRBV9	TRBJ2-7	few	TGTGCCAGCAGCGTAGAGCGGGGCCGGGACTACGAGCAGTACTTC	CASSVERGRDYEQYF
NA	TRBV5-6	TRBJ2-6	NA	TGTGCCAGCAGCTCTTTTCGGACAGACTACTCTGGGGCCAACGTCCTGACTTTC	CASSSFRTDYSGANVLTF
NA	TRBV13	TRBJ2-7	few	TGTGCCAGCAGCTTAGAGAGGACCGAGCAGTACTTC	CASSLERTEQYF
TRBD2	TRBV14	TRBJ2-7	once	TGTGCCAGCAGTCTTCTCGCGGGAGAATATTACGAGCAGTACTTC	CASSLLAGEYYEQYF
NA	TRBV20-1	TRBJ2-1	NA	TGCAGTGCTAGCGGCCTCAGAGGCAACAATGAGCAGTTCTTC	CSASGLRGNNEQFF
NA	TRBV3-1	TRBJ1-2	NA	TGTGCCAGCAGCCAAGTAGGGGGAGGAAGATACCTTAACTATGGCTACACCTTC	CASSQVGGGRYLNYGYTF
NA	TRBV7-2	TRBJ2-3	few	TGTGCCAGCAGCTCCTGGACTGACACAGATACGCAGTATTTT	CASSSWTDTDTQYF
TRBD2	TRBV11-3	TRBJ2-5	few	TGTGCCAGCAGCCCTACCGGGACTAGCGGGAGTGAGACCCAGTACTTC	CASSPTGTSGSETQYF
NA	TRBV5-6	TRBJ2-1	NA	TGTGCCAGCAGCTTGGGGATGTCTCTTTACAATGAGCAGTTCTTC	CASSLGMSLYNEQFF
NA	TRBV5-1	TRBJ2-3	NA	TGCGCCAGCAGCTTGGGTCCAGAGGGCACAGATACGCAGTATTTT	CASSLGPEGTDTQYF
NA	TRBV11-1	TRBJ2-4	NA	TGTGCCAGCAGCTTAGTCAGGGGCAGAGCCAAAAACATTCAGTACTTC	CASSLVRGRAKNIQYF
NA	TRBV6-5	TRBJ1-1	NA	TGTGCCAGCAGTTACTCGCTCGACAGCAAAGCTTTCTTT	CASSYSLDSKAFF
NA	TRBV5-5	TRBJ2-2	many	TGTGCCACCTCCTGGCTCAACACCGGGGAGCTGTTTTTT	CATSWLNTGELFF
NA	TRBV7-3	TRBJ2-3	many	TGTGCCAGCAGCTTTGACAGGAGCACAGATACGCAGTATTTT	CASSFDRSTDTQYF
TRBD1	TRBV12-3/TRBV12-4	TRBJ2-7	few	TGTGCCAGCAGCCTAGGGGACAGGGGTACCTACGAGCAGTACTTC	CASSLGDRGTYEQYF
NA	TRBV6-6	TRBJ2-7	NA	TGTGCCAGCAGTTACACTAGTTTCCACGAGCAGTACTTC	CASSYTSFHEQYF
NA	TRBV20-1	TRBJ1-1	many	TGCAGTGCTAGAAAAGCCATTTCTGGAACTGAAGCTTTCTTT	CSARKAISGTEAFF
TRBD1	TRBV5-6	TRBJ1-5	few	TGTGCCAGCAGCTTGTCAGGGGGCGAACGGCCCCAGCATTTT	CASSLSGGERPQHF
TRBD2	TRBV25-1	TRBJ2-1	few	TGTGCCAGCAGTGGTCTAGCGGACTTGAGCTCCTACAATGAGCAGTTCTTC	CASSGLADLSSYNEQFF
TRBD1	TRBV27	TRBJ2-1	few	TGTGCCAGCAGTTCCCGACAGGGGCGATTGTACAATGAGCAGTTCTTC	CASSSRQGRLYNEQFF
NA	TRBV7-7	TRBJ2-5	NA	TGTGCTACCAAAAGGGTGGCGGTGGGACAAGAGACCCAGTACTTC	CATKRVAVGQETQYF
NA	TRBV7-8	TRBJ2-4	few	TGTGCCAGCAGCTATCAGTTAGCCAAAAACATTCAGTACTTC	CASSYQLAKNIQYF
NA	TRBV7-2	TRBJ2-7	few	TGTGCCAGCAGCTTAGCCGGGACGGGAGCTTACGAGCAGTACTTC	CASSLAGTGAYEQYF
TRBD2	TRBV10-3	TRBJ2-1	NA	TGTGCCATCAGTGAGTCCGGAGAACGAGCGGGAGGAAATAATGAGCAGTTCTTC	CAISESGERAGGNNEQFF
TRBD2	TRBV7-2	TRBJ2-1	NA	TGTGCCAGCAGCACCAGGACTAGCGGGAGCAATGAGCAGTTCTTC	CASSTRTSGSNEQFF
NA	TRBV20-1	TRBJ2-1	many	TGCAGTGCTAGTCTGTTAACTGCTAGCTCCTACAATGAGCAGTTCTTC	CSASLLTASSYNEQFF
TRBD2	TRBV11-2	TRBJ2-5	many	TGTGCCAGCAACCCCTGGTCACTAGCGGGGGGAGTGACGGAGACCCAGTACTTC	CASNPWSLAGGVTETQYF
TRBD2	TRBV3-1	TRBJ2-1	NA	TGTGCCAGCAGTAGAAGTCGTAGGGACTACCGATACTCCTACAATGAGCAGTTCTTC	CASSRSRRDYRYSYNEQFF
NA	TRBV10-3	TRBJ2-7	NA	TGTGCCATCAGTGACCGGGGGCCCCTCGGCGAGCAGTACTTC	CAISDRGPLGEQYF
TRBD2	TRBV11-2	TRBJ2-5	once	TGTGCCAGCAGCTACTACCTTAGCGGGAAAGCCGAGACCCAGTACTTC	CASSYYLSGKAETQYF
NA	TRBV6-5	TRBJ2-5	many	TGTGCCAGCAGTTACGGCCCCGGGGGCGGGGAGACCCAGTACTTC	CASSYGPGGGETQYF
TRBD2	TRBV6-5	TRBJ2-2	few	TGTGCCAGCAGTTACTCGTCACTAGCGCCGGGGGAGCTGTTTTTT	CASSYSSLAPGELFF
NA	TRBV7-2	TRBJ1-5	few	TGTGCCAGCAGCTTCAGGACCGCGGGGGGGCCCCAGCATTTT	CASSFRTAGGPQHF
TRBD1	TRBV25-1	TRBJ2-7	NA	TGTGCCAGCTCAACAGGGGGCCAGTCCTACGAGCAGTACTTC	CASSTGGQSYEQYF
NA	TRBV10-3	TRBJ2-5	NA	TGTGCCATCAGTGACCAGTGGTGGATGGTCCAAGAGACCCAGTACTTC	CAISDQWWMVQETQYF
NA	TRBV5-1	TRBJ1-5	NA	TGCGCCAGCGCCTCTTTCCCGGGGGATCAGCCCCAGCATTTT	CASASFPGDQPQHF
NA	TRBV9	TRBJ1-2	NA	TGTGCCAGCAGCGTAGCCGGGGGCGCGTCTGGCTACACCTTC	CASSVAGGASGYTF
TRBD1	TRBV12-3/TRBV12-4	TRBJ2-3	many	TGTGCCAGCAGTTCGGGGACAGGGAGCACAGATACGCAGTATTTT	CASSSGTGSTDTQYF